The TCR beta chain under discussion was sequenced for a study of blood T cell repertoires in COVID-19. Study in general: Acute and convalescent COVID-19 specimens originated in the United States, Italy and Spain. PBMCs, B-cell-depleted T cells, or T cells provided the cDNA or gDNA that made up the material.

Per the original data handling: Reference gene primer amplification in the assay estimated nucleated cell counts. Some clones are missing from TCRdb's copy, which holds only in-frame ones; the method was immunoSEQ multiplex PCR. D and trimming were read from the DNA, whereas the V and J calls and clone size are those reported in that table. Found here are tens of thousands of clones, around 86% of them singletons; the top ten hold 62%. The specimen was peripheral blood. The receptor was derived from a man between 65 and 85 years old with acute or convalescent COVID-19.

The CDR3 protein is CASSYGSSGRNEQFF. CDR3 DNA sequence: TGTGCCAGCAGTTACGGGTCTAGCGGGCGCAATGAGCAGTTCTTC. This chain joins TRBV6-5 and TRBJ2-1, with 8 bases matching TRBD2. Germline assignment: CDR1 MNHEY and CDR2 SVGAGI. The CDR3 runs 15 residues. With V trimmed by 2 bases and J by 6 bases, 6 bases remained unmatched.